This TCR beta chain was captured in a study of shared clonotypes between healthy human individuals. Study-level background: A few men and a couple of women, aged 18 to 49, were donors.

All donors were Caucasian adults living in Nashville, Tennessee. This CDR3 comprises 17 residues. Germline trimming cut 0 bases from V and 3 bases from J; bases unmatched to any gene: 9. Germline CDR1 is SGHNT and CDR2 is YYREEE (reference sequence). Clones were read by immunoSEQ multiplex PCR, and TCRdb kept only the in-frame ones, dropping some. Among 500,000 or so clones listed, 95% to 96% were seen once. The sequenced sample was naive CD4+ T cells sorted from blood. Subset in this sample: CD45RA+ positively selected. The source of this sequence is a woman aged 25 to 39 in good health. The chain couples TRBV5-4 to TRBJ2-7, with 10 bases aligning to TRBD2. CDR3 DNA sequence: TGTGCCAGCAGCTTGGCCTCGTCTAGCGGGAGTTACTACGAGCAGTACTTC. Translating gives CASSLASSSGSYYEQYF.